This section outlines one T cell receptor (beta chain) sequence together with its context. What it recognizes is unknown. Losses at the gene ends were 1 base for V and 7 bases for J; bases not matched to a gene: 5. In germline, CDR1 is DFQATT, CDR2 SNEGSKA (reference sequence). The CDR3 contains 15 residues. TCRdb passed the RT-PCR reads through MiXCR, listing each CDR3 protein once. The table has around 790,000 distinct CDR3 sequences, 21% seen once; the top ten hold about 10%. The entry originates in a study of response to subunit inactivated influenza vaccine. General observations from the study: The authors suggested that few new T cells are recruited per seasonal influenza vaccination.

The chain couples TRBV20-1 to TRBJ2-1, with 12 bases aligning to TRBD2. Sample: PBMCs from blood, taken more than 4 days after vaccination. This clonotype was obtained from a man aged 50 or older who received an inactivated influenza vaccine. The DNA of the CDR3 is TGCAGTGCTAGAGCTAGCGGGGGGGCCCTAAATGAGCAGTTCTTC. Translated, it gives CSARASGGALNEQFF.